The 9 T cell receptor beta chains below come from one sample, sequenced in a study of blood T cell repertoires in COVID-19. Sequenced by immunoSEQ multiplex PCR; TCRdb stores in-frame clones only, minus some. Of roughly 250,000 clones detected, roughly 85% appear once; the ten largest clones hold around 0.96%. Specimen: peripheral blood. All receptors derive from a middle-aged man with acute or convalescent COVID-19.

The chain combines TRBV11-2 with TRBJ2-7; possible D gene TRBD1, 6 bases. The CDR3 consists of 14 residues. Trimming pared 4 bases from V and 1 base from J, leaving 11 bases between. Per the germline V gene, CDR1 is SGHAT and CDR2 is FQNNGV. DNA for the CDR3: TGTGCCAGCAGCTCCGCCCAGGGGTCCTACGAGCAGTACTTC. Translating gives CASSSAQGSYEQYF.

The gene calls are TRBV6-6 and TRBJ1-1; a weak D match, TRBD1 (6 bases). V lost 2 bases to trimming and J lost 5 bases, with 15 bases between them. Germline V gene lookup returns CDR1 MNHNY and CDR2 SVGAGI (reference sequence). This CDR3 has 15 residues. CDR3 sequence reads: CASSYGGPGGTEAFF. CDR3 sequence (DNA): TGTGCCAGCAGTTACGGGGGGCCGGGAGGGACTGAAGCTTTCTTT.

This chain connects TRBV15 to TRBJ1-2, with D possibly matching TRBD1 (5 bases). Trimming stripped 0 bases from V and 8 bases from J, with 13 bases between. CDR1 and CDR2 from the germline V gene are LNHNV and YYDKDF (reference sequence). This CDR3 spans 14 amino acids. In DNA form, the CDR3 reads TGTGCCACCAGCAGAGACGGACATGGTCGGGGCTACACCTTC. This translates into CATSRDGHGRGYTF.

The chain has TRBV7-2 and TRBJ2-7; D perhaps matches TRBD1 (6 bases). The CDR3 length is 14 residues. Germline loops: CDR1 SGHTA, CDR2 FQGNSA. Between the trimmed V and J ends, which lost 6 bases and 6 bases, there was a span of 18 bases. The CDR3 DNA reads TGTGCCAGCAGGCCGCAGGGGCGGGTTGGCGAGCAGTACTTC. It translates to CASRPQGRVGEQYF.

The chain uses TRBV2 and TRBJ1-5, with D unclear. The V gene's germline CDR1 is SNHLY and CDR2 FYNNEI. V was shortened by 8 bases and J by 2 bases, with 13 bases between the two germline ends. The CDR3 is 14 residues long. CDR3 sequence reads: CASQGREGNQPQHF. Here the CDR3 DNA reads TGTGCCAGCCAAGGGAGAGAAGGCAATCAGCCCCAGCATTTT.

The chain uses TRBV5-1 and TRBJ2-5; 7 bases fit TRBD2. CDR1 SGHRS and CDR2 YFSETQ come from the germline V gene. CDR3 length: 17 residues. The trim removed 3 bases at V and 3 bases at J, leaving 14 bases unmatched. CDR3 nucleotides: TGCGCCAGCAGCTCTATGACTAGCTCGATTTCCAAAGAGACCCAGTACTTC. It is translated as CASSSMTSSISKETQYF.

The chain combines TRBV7-2 with TRBJ2-3; 10 bases agree with TRBD1. The junction had 1 base not matched to a gene; V was cut back by 4 bases and J by 3 bases. CDR1 and CDR2 from the germline V gene are SGHTA and FQGNSA. CDR3 size: 14 residues. In DNA, the CDR3 is TGTGCCAGCAGCTGGGACAGGGGAACAGATACGCAGTATTTT. Its translation: CASSWDRGTDTQYF.

The V call is TRBV7-8, the J call TRBJ2-1, with a weak D call TRBD2 (7 bases). CDR3 length: 15 residues. Germline V CDR1 and CDR2: SGHVS, FQNEAQ. V lost 0 bases and J lost 3, with 9 bases in between. The DNA for the CDR3 is TGTGCCAGCAGCTTAGCGGGGGGGCTCTACAATGAGCAGTTCTTC. Protein: CASSLAGGLYNEQFF.

This rearrangement joins TRBV5-5 to TRBJ1-3; TRBD1 aligns across 8 bases. Trimming cost V 0 bases and J 4 bases; bases outside gene matches: 0. CDR3 size: 14 residues. Germline loops: CDR1 SGHKS, CDR2 YYEKEE (reference sequence). CDR3 loop: CASSLGTGGNTIYF. In nucleotides, the CDR3 is TGTGCCAGCAGCTTGGGGACAGGGGGAAACACCATATATTTT. The full variable domain, rest sourced from reference TRBV5-5 and TRBJ1-3, is DAGVTQSPTHLIKTRGQQVTLRCSPISGHKSVSWYQQVLGQGPQFIFQYYEKEERGRGNFPDRFSARQFPNYSSELNVNALLLGDSALYLCASSLGTGGNTIYFGEGSWLTVV.